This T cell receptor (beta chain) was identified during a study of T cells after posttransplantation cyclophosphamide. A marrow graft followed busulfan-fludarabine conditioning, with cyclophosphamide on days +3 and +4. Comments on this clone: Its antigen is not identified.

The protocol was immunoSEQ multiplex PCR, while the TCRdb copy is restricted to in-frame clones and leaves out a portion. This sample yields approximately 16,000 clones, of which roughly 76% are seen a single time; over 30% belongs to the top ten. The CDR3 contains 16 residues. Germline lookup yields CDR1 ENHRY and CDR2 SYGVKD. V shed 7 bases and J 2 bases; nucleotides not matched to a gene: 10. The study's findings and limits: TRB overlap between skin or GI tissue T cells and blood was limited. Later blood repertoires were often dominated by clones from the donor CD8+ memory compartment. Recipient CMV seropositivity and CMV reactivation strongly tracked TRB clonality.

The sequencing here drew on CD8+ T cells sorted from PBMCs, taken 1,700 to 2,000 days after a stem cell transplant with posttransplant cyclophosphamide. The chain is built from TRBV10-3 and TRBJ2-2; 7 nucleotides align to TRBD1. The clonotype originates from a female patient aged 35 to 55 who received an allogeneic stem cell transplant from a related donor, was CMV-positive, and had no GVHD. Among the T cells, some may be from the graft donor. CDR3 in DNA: TGTGCCATCATCTCCTCCGACAGGGATAACACCGGGGAGCTGTTTTTT. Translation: CAIISSDRDNTGELFF.